This is a list of T cell receptor beta chains from one sample in a study of post-analysis software for immune sequencing data. MiXCR, run by TCRdb on the PCR reads, gives a single entry per CDR3 protein. The sample has about 200,000 distinct CDR3 sequences; 29% are singletons. The material sequenced was blood. Receptor source: a girl aged 2-17 years with multiple sclerosis. CDR3s include the opening cysteine and the closing phenylalanine or tryptophan. A D gene is named only where the DNA matches it firmly. Size tells how often a clone was seen (once, few, many) or the class of an expanded clone, and some rows leave it out.

abundance: many
v_gene: TRBV5-1
d_gene: .
j_gene: TRBJ1-1
CDR3nt: TGCGCCAGCAGTCGGAGGGGTACGGGCGACACTGAAGCTTTCTTT
CDR3aa: CASSRRGTGDTEAFF

abundance: many
v_gene: TRBV27
d_gene: TRBD1
j_gene: TRBJ2-7
CDR3nt: TGTGCCAGCAGTTTCAGGGGGCTTAGGGCCTACGAGCAGTACTTC
CDR3aa: CASSFRGLRAYEQYF

abundance: many
v_gene: TRBV29-1
d_gene: .
j_gene: TRBJ1-2
CDR3nt: TGCAGCGCCTTGATCGGGGTGGATCATGGCTACACCTTC
CDR3aa: CSALIGVDHGYTF

abundance: many
v_gene: TRBV20-1
d_gene: .
j_gene: TRBJ2-5
CDR3nt: TGCAGTGCTCTCCCCTCGGGTCGCCAAGAGACCCAGTACTTC
CDR3aa: CSALPSGRQETQYF

abundance: .
v_gene: TRBV7-2
d_gene: TRBD1
j_gene: TRBJ2-3
CDR3nt: TGTGCCAGCAGCTTAATGGGACAGGGCGTAGTTGTTAGCACAGATACGCAGTATTTT
CDR3aa: CASSLMGQGVVVSTDTQYF

abundance: many
v_gene: TRBV5-1
d_gene: .
j_gene: TRBJ2-7
CDR3nt: TGCGCCAGCAGCTTGGATGTTGGCGGAGCCTACGAGCAGTACTTC
CDR3aa: CASSLDVGGAYEQYF

abundance: .
v_gene: TRBV20-1
d_gene: TRBD2
j_gene: TRBJ2-3
CDR3nt: TGCAGTGCTAGAGGCCTAGCGGGAGCAGATACGCAGTATTTT
CDR3aa: CSARGLAGADTQYF

abundance: few
v_gene: TRBV28
d_gene: .
j_gene: TRBJ2-3
CDR3nt: TGTGCCAGCAGCGGCGGTTGGTGGGGACGCACAGATACGCAGTATTTT
CDR3aa: CASSGGWWGRTDTQYF

abundance: few
v_gene: TRBV3-1
d_gene: .
j_gene: TRBJ1-3
CDR3nt: TGTGCCAGCAGCCATTTTTCCGGGACGGAGGGAAACACCATATATTTT
CDR3aa: CASSHFSGTEGNTIYF

abundance: many
v_gene: TRBV29-1
d_gene: TRBD2
j_gene: TRBJ2-5
CDR3nt: TGCAGCTCGCGGGGACTAGCCCAAGAGACCCAGTACTTC
CDR3aa: CSSRGLAQETQYF

abundance: .
v_gene: TRBV12-3/TRBV12-4
d_gene: .
j_gene: TRBJ1-2
CDR3nt: TGTGCCAGCAGCCTGTTGGAAACCGCCTATGGCTACACCTTC
CDR3aa: CASSLLETAYGYTF

abundance: .
v_gene: TRBV20-1
d_gene: TRBD1
j_gene: TRBJ2-5
CDR3nt: TGCAGTGCTAGTACCGGGACAGGGGGCCTAGAGACCCAGTACTTC
CDR3aa: CSASTGTGGLETQYF

abundance: .
v_gene: TRBV27
d_gene: .
j_gene: TRBJ2-7
CDR3nt: TGTGCCAGCAGCCAGCCCCCCGTCTACGAGCAGTACTTC
CDR3aa: CASSQPPVYEQYF

abundance: .
v_gene: TRBV6-2/TRBV6-3
d_gene: .
j_gene: TRBJ2-5
CDR3nt: TGTGCCAGCAGACCCCCGGGCCCTTCTTTGGAGACCCAGTACTTC
CDR3aa: CASRPPGPSLETQYF

abundance: many
v_gene: TRBV20-1
d_gene: TRBD2
j_gene: TRBJ2-5
CDR3nt: TGCAGTGCTAGAGATCTCGACGGGGGGGAAAAAGAGACCCAGTACTTC
CDR3aa: CSARDLDGGEKETQYF

abundance: .
v_gene: TRBV2
d_gene: TRBD2
j_gene: TRBJ2-5
CDR3nt: TGTGCCAGCAGCATACTAGCGGGAGCCCCCGGGACCCAGTACTTC
CDR3aa: CASSILAGAPGTQYF

abundance: .
v_gene: TRBV6-5
d_gene: .
j_gene: TRBJ1-1
CDR3nt: TGTGCCAGCAGTTACGGAACGGGTTGGGTGAACACTGAAGCTTTCTTT
CDR3aa: CASSYGTGWVNTEAFF

abundance: many
v_gene: TRBV12-3/TRBV12-4
d_gene: TRBD1
j_gene: TRBJ2-3
CDR3nt: TGTGCCAGCAGTCCACCGGGACAGGGCACAGATACGCAGTATTTT
CDR3aa: CASSPPGQGTDTQYF

abundance: once
v_gene: TRBV3-1
d_gene: .
j_gene: TRBJ2-3
CDR3nt: TGTGCCAGCAGCCCATCCTCGGGACTCGGAAATACGCAGTATTTT
CDR3aa: CASSPSSGLGNTQYF

abundance: .
v_gene: TRBV27
d_gene: TRBD1
j_gene: TRBJ1-1
CDR3nt: TGTGCCAGCAGTTCCCCAACAGGGGGCGTCACTGAAGCTTTCTTT
CDR3aa: CASSSPTGGVTEAFF

abundance: .
v_gene: TRBV14
d_gene: TRBD2
j_gene: TRBJ2-5
CDR3nt: TGTGCCAGCAGCCAACGCTTAGCGGGGCAAGAGACCCAGTACTTC
CDR3aa: CASSQRLAGQETQYF

abundance: many
v_gene: TRBV15
d_gene: .
j_gene: TRBJ2-1
CDR3nt: TGTGCCACCAGCAGAGTATCGGGACGCCACTGGAGTGAGCAGTTCTTC
CDR3aa: CATSRVSGRHWSEQFF

abundance: few
v_gene: TRBV20-1
d_gene: .
j_gene: TRBJ1-1
CDR3nt: TGCAGTGCTACAGGCGTCAACACTGAAGCTTTCTTT
CDR3aa: CSATGVNTEAFF

abundance: .
v_gene: TRBV10-3
d_gene: .
j_gene: TRBJ2-3
CDR3nt: TGTGCCATCAGTGAGGACAGCACAGATACGCAGTATTTT
CDR3aa: CAISEDSTDTQYF

abundance: .
v_gene: TRBV7-9
d_gene: TRBD1
j_gene: TRBJ1-1
CDR3nt: TGTGCCAGCAGCCAAACAGGGGTTATAAGAACTGAAGCTTTCTTT
CDR3aa: CASSQTGVIRTEAFF

abundance: few
v_gene: TRBV20-1
d_gene: TRBD1
j_gene: TRBJ1-1
CDR3nt: TGCAGTGCTAGTTTCAGGGGGACTGAAGCTTTCTTT
CDR3aa: CSASFRGTEAFF

abundance: few
v_gene: TRBV28
d_gene: .
j_gene: TRBJ2-2
CDR3nt: TGTGCCAGCAGTTTTCGGCGAGGTCTAAAAGCCACCGGGGAGCTGTTTTTT
CDR3aa: CASSFRRGLKATGELFF

abundance: many
v_gene: TRBV7-9
d_gene: .
j_gene: TRBJ2-5
CDR3nt: TGTGCCAGCAGCTTAGAGGACCTACAAGAGACCCAGTACTTC
CDR3aa: CASSLEDLQETQYF

abundance: .
v_gene: TRBV3-1
d_gene: .
j_gene: TRBJ2-7
CDR3nt: TGTGCCAGCAGCCAACCGAGCTCCTACAATGAGCAGTACTTC
CDR3aa: CASSQPSSYNEQYF